This T cell receptor (beta chain) is from a study of blood T cell repertoires in COVID-19. Whole-study context: Spain, Italy and the United States supplied samples that represented acute and convalescent COVID-19. T cells, B-cell-depleted T cells, or PBMCs supplied cDNA or gDNA.

Per the original methods: How many nucleated cells were present was estimated from reference gene primer amplification. Sequencing used immunoSEQ multiplex PCR; TCRdb keeps in-frame clones, though not all of them. V and J calls and clone size are copied from that table; D and trimming were computed from the DNA. The sample lists some 100,000 clones, roughly 92% occurring once. CDR3 size: 13 residues. V was trimmed by 2 bases and J by 7 bases, leaving 10 bases between them. The germline V gene encodes CDR1 KGHDR and CDR2 SFDVKD. The source is a man between 65 and 85 years old with acute or convalescent COVID-19. The sample taken for sequencing was peripheral blood. This chain connects TRBV24-1 to TRBJ1-1; a possible D gene is TRBD1 (5 bases). CDR3 amino acids: CATSDSSDSEAFF. The CDR3 nucleotides read TGTGCCACCAGTGATTCCAGTGACAGTGAAGCTTTCTTT.